This section outlines one T cell receptor (beta chain) sequence together with its context. This sample is part of a study of blood T cell repertoires in COVID-19. Using immunoSEQ multiplex PCR, the repertoire was profiled, and TCRdb retains in-frame clones only, with some absent. The table includes about 98,000 clones, about 80% detected once. Trimming left V 4 bases short and J 6 bases short, with 11 bases between. The CDR3 is 13 residues long. Per germline, CDR1 SGHRS and CDR2 YFSETQ. Source material: peripheral blood. This sequence originates from an elderly man with acute or convalescent COVID-19. The chain is built from TRBV5-1 and TRBJ2-1, with D possibly TRBD2 on 6 matching bases. DNA for the CDR3: TGCGCCAGCAGCCGGTCGGGAGTCAATGAGCAGTTCTTC. This gives the protein CASSRSGVNEQFF.